Detailed here is one T cell receptor (beta chain). Its antigen is undetermined. These data are taken from a study of T cell responses to AZD1222 COVID-19 vaccine. Findings of the study overall: Two AZD1222 administrations were followed by greater Spike-specific TCR breadth and depth. CD4 TCRs covered the whole spike, strongest at regions 160-218 and 743-854.

Germline assignment: CDR1 SGHNT and CDR2 YENEEA. The CDR3 is 14 residues long. V dropped 3 bases and J dropped 5; count of bases not matched to a gene: 4. Libraries were prepared by immunoSEQ multiplex PCR; TCRdb keeps only in-frame clonotypes and omits some of them. The repertoire holds 64,000 or so clones, with 84% as singletons. This TCR was recovered from an adult in good health. The rearrangement links TRBV11-3 to TRBJ2-7; TRBD1 agrees at 10 bases. This specimen was peripheral blood, taken on day 0 of AZD1222 vaccination. The CDR3 region is CASSLRQGADEQYF. The CDR3 nucleotides read TGTGCCAGCAGCTTGAGACAGGGGGCTGACGAGCAGTACTTC. The full variable domain, with the rest looked up from reference TRBV11-3 and TRBJ2-7, is EAGVVQSPRYKIIEKKQPVAFWCNPISGHNTLYWYLQNLGQGPELLIRYENEEAVDDSQLPKDRFSAERLKGVDSTLKIQPAELGDSAVYLCASSLRQGADEQYFGPGTRLTVT.